The sequence of this T cell receptor beta chain was determined in a study of T cells in Graves' hyperthyroidism and ophthalmopathy. Study-wide findings and caveats: The model made its ophthalmopathy prediction, and onset followed a median roughly 6.5 months later. Stable hyperthyroidism and ophthalmopathy were separated using 13 V-J signatures.

The table lists this clonotype with many counts. The antigen remains undetermined. It was uncontrolled infection, other autoimmune disease, pregnancy or lactation that excluded patients. Thyroid ultrasound, orbital computed tomography, clinical symptoms, and serum thyroxine and TRAb underpinned diagnoses. Regions amplified from RNA transcripts were the TCR beta CDR3 regions. The TCR CDR3 first-round RT-PCR relied on the HTBI primer set. One entry per CDR3 protein, called by TCRdb with MiXCR from the multiplex PCR reads. The sample has some 400,000 distinct CDR3 sequences; approximately 15% are singletons. The source of this sequence is a man aged 30 to 39 with Graves' hyperthyroidism that later progressed to Graves' ophthalmopathy. What was sequenced was blood.

As DNA, the CDR3 is TGTGCCAGCAGCTTACTAGCGGGGGGAGAGACCCAGTACTTC. Translated, it gives CASSLLAGGETQYF. The chain links TRBV11-3 to TRBJ2-5; 11 bases line up with TRBD2. CDR3 length: 14 amino acids. With 2 bases clipped from V and 4 bases from J, the junction kept 0 bases outside the gene matches. In germline, CDR1 is SGHNT, CDR2 YENEEA.